This T cell receptor beta chain was identified in a study of control samples from healthy donors and cancer patients. The CDR3 is 13 residues long. The germline V gene has CDR1 MDHEN and CDR2 SYDVKM. Sequencing used immunoSEQ multiplex PCR; TCRdb keeps in-frame clones, though not all of them. The table includes about 77,000 clones, around 92% detected once. This clone was found once. The junction shows a germline mismatch at one end, possibly a read error. The origin of this receptor is a woman aged 55-70 years in good health. This chain uses TRBV28 with TRBJ1-5; D gene ambiguous. Sequencing was performed on blood. DNA for the CDR3: TGTGCCAGCAGTTTCCCCCCTCTTCGCAGGTGGGATTTT. It codes for CASSFPPLRRWDF.